A selection of T cell receptor beta chains follows, all from one sample in a study of beta chain features in type 1 diabetes. Sequenced by immunoSEQ multiplex PCR; TCRdb stores in-frame clones only, minus some. In the table there are about 160,000 clones, approximately 8% of which are singletons. Input material: central memory CD4+ T cells from blood. These TCRs come from a middle-aged woman with type 1 diabetes. Both conserved end residues are part of each CDR3. The order of the fields is CDR3 protein, CDR3 DNA, J gene, V gene, clone size, D gene. The D gene is left open where the match is weak. The size field is filled for only some rows; it gives once, few, many or a size class.

CDR3 protein: CASSGIQISQPQHF
CDR3 DNA: TGTGCCAGCAGTGGTATACAGATCAGTCAGCCCCAGCATTTT
J gene: TRBJ1-5
V gene: TRBV2
clone size: few
D gene: -

CDR3 protein: CASRPTESYVPQHF
CDR3 DNA: TGTGCCAGCAGGCCGACAGAGAGCTACGTCCCCCAGCATTTT
J gene: TRBJ1-5
V gene: TRBV6-5
clone size: -
D gene: -

CDR3 protein: CASSPSRATQGDNYGYTF
CDR3 DNA: TGTGCCAGCTCACCATCTAGAGCAACCCAGGGGGATAACTATGGCTACACCTTC
J gene: TRBJ1-2
V gene: TRBV18
clone size: -
D gene: TRBD1

CDR3 protein: CASTSGYTEAFF
CDR3 DNA: TGTGCCAGCACTTCAGGGTACACTGAAGCTTTCTTT
J gene: TRBJ1-1
V gene: TRBV25-1
clone size: few
D gene: -

CDR3 protein: CSVGGQVIYEQYF
CDR3 DNA: TGCAGCGTTGGTGGACAGGTTATCTACGAGCAGTACTTC
J gene: TRBJ2-7
V gene: TRBV29-1
clone size: few
D gene: TRBD1

CDR3 protein: CASSEVGVQYF
CDR3 DNA: TGTGCCAGCAGTGAAGTAGGGGTCCAGTACTTC
J gene: TRBJ2-5
V gene: TRBV2
clone size: -
D gene: -

CDR3 protein: CASKSEGNTEAFF
CDR3 DNA: TGTGCCAGCAAAAGTGAGGGAAACACTGAAGCTTTCTTT
J gene: TRBJ1-1
V gene: TRBV2
clone size: -
D gene: -

CDR3 protein: CASSQGRSADTQYF
CDR3 DNA: TGCGCCAGCAGCCAGGGCCGCTCGGCAGATACGCAGTATTTT
J gene: TRBJ2-3
V gene: TRBV5-1
clone size: once
D gene: -

CDR3 protein: CCQGLYNEQFF
CDR3 DNA: TGCTGCCAGGGTCTCTACAATGAGCAGTTCTTC
J gene: TRBJ2-1
V gene: TRBV1
clone size: few
D gene: -

CDR3 protein: CASSQEDGSGDTQYF
CDR3 DNA: TGTGCCAGCAGCCAAGAGGACGGGAGCGGGGATACGCAGTATTTT
J gene: TRBJ2-3
V gene: TRBV4-2
clone size: -
D gene: -

CDR3 protein: CASSLDWRGTYEQYF
CDR3 DNA: TGTGCCAGCAGTCTGGACTGGCGGGGGACCTACGAGCAGTACTTC
J gene: TRBJ2-7
V gene: TRBV6-5
clone size: few
D gene: TRBD2

CDR3 protein: CASSSGGFNQPQHF
CDR3 DNA: TGTGCCAGCAGTTCCGGGGGGTTCAATCAGCCCCAGCATTTT
J gene: TRBJ1-5
V gene: TRBV28
clone size: few
D gene: -

CDR3 protein: CASSPGTGGEGGYTF
CDR3 DNA: TGTGCCAGCAGTCCCGGGACAGGGGGTGAAGGTGGCTACACCTTC
J gene: TRBJ1-2
V gene: TRBV6-6
clone size: -
D gene: TRBD1

CDR3 protein: CAISAGLAFYEQFF
CDR3 DNA: TGTGCCATCAGTGCTGGCCTAGCGTTTTATGAGCAGTTCTTC
J gene: TRBJ2-1
V gene: TRBV10-3
clone size: -
D gene: -

CDR3 protein: CASSPSRRETQYF
CDR3 DNA: TGTGCCAGCTCACCCTCCCGGAGGGAGACCCAGTACTTC
J gene: TRBJ2-5
V gene: TRBV18
clone size: few
D gene: -

CDR3 protein: CAWSLARQGTRNTIYF
CDR3 DNA: TGTGCCTGGAGTCTCGCGCGACAGGGTACTCGAAACACCATATATTTT
J gene: TRBJ1-3
V gene: TRBV30
clone size: few
D gene: TRBD1

CDR3 protein: CASSPRQGIVNQPQHF
CDR3 DNA: TGTGCCAGCAGTCCAAGACAGGGAATCGTTAATCAGCCCCAGCATTTT
J gene: TRBJ1-5
V gene: TRBV27
clone size: few
D gene: TRBD1

CDR3 protein: CASSYSSHRGTYEQYF
CDR3 DNA: TGTGCCAGCAGTTACAGTTCCCACAGGGGGACCTACGAGCAGTACTTC
J gene: TRBJ2-7
V gene: TRBV6-5
clone size: -
D gene: TRBD1

CDR3 protein: CASSYAGNYGYTF
CDR3 DNA: TGTGCCAGCAGTTACGCGGGGAACTATGGCTACACCTTC
J gene: TRBJ1-2
V gene: TRBV28
clone size: few
D gene: -

CDR3 protein: CATQGVSSNQPQHF
CDR3 DNA: TGTGCCACCCAGGGGGTTAGTAGCAATCAGCCCCAGCATTTT
J gene: TRBJ1-5
V gene: TRBV28
clone size: -
D gene: TRBD1

CDR3 protein: CAISVSSGPHEQYF
CDR3 DNA: TGTGCCATCAGTGTATCTAGCGGTCCCCACGAGCAGTACTTC
J gene: TRBJ2-7
V gene: TRBV10-3
clone size: -
D gene: TRBD2

CDR3 protein: CASSPGGALTDTQYF
CDR3 DNA: TGTGCCAGCAGTCCAGGGGGAGCCCTCACAGATACGCAGTATTTT
J gene: TRBJ2-3
V gene: TRBV9
clone size: -
D gene: TRBD1

CDR3 protein: CASSLSDWADTQYF
CDR3 DNA: TGTGCCAGCAGCTTGTCCGACTGGGCAGATACGCAGTATTTT
J gene: TRBJ2-3
V gene: TRBV5-4
clone size: -
D gene: -

CDR3 protein: CASSLNGQGEYEQYF
CDR3 DNA: TGTGCCAGCAGCTTAAACGGACAGGGAGAATACGAGCAGTACTTC
J gene: TRBJ2-7
V gene: TRBV7-2
clone size: few
D gene: TRBD1

CDR3 protein: CATNDFAGGGTDTQYF
CDR3 DNA: TGTGCCACCAATGATTTTGCGGGAGGGGGCACAGATACGCAGTATTTT
J gene: TRBJ2-3
V gene: TRBV27
clone size: -
D gene: TRBD2

CDR3 protein: CASGSAGSTDTQYF
CDR3 DNA: TGTGCCAGCGGTAGCGCCGGGAGTACAGATACGCAGTATTTT
J gene: TRBJ2-3
V gene: TRBV6-5
clone size: -
D gene: -

CDR3 protein: CASSANRGSTEAFF
CDR3 DNA: TGTGCCAGCAGCGCTAACAGGGGTAGCACTGAAGCTTTCTTT
J gene: TRBJ1-1
V gene: TRBV7-6
clone size: few
D gene: TRBD1